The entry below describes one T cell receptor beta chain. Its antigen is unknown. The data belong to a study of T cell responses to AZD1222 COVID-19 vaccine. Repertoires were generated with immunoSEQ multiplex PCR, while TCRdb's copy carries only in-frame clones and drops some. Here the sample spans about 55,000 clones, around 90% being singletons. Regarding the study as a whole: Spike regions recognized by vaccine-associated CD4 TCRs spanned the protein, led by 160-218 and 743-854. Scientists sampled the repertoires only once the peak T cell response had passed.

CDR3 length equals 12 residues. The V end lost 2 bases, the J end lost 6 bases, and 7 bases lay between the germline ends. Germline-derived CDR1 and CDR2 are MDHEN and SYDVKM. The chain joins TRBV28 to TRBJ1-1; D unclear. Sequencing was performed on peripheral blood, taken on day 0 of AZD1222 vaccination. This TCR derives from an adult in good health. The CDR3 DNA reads TGTGCCAGCAGTTTAATGGGAGCTGAAGCTTTCTTT. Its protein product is CASSLMGAEAFF.